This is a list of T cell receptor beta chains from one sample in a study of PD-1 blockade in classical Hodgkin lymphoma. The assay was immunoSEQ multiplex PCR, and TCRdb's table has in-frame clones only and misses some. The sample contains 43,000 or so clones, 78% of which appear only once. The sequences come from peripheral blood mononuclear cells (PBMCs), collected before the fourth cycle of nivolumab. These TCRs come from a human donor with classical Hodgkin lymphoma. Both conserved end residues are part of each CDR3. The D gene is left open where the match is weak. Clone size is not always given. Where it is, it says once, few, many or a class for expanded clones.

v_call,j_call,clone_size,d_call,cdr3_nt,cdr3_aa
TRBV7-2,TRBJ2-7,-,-,TGTGCCAGCGGGACATTGGATCTTTACGAGCAGTACTTC,CASGTLDLYEQYF
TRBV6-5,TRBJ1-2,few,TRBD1,TGTGCCAGCAGCCCAGGGGGCGGCTTAGGCTATGGCTACACCTTC,CASSPGGGLGYGYTF
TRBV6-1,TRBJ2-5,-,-,TGTGCCAGCAGTGGGACACAGGATCTGAAGACCCAGTACTTC,CASSGTQDLKTQYF
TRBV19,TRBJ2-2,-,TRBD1,TGTGCCAGTAGTCTGGGGACCGGGACAGGGGCCACCGGGGAGCTGTTTTTT,CASSLGTGTGATGELFF
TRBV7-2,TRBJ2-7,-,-,TGTGCCAGCAGTCCAGGTATCGAGCAGTACTTC,CASSPGIEQYF
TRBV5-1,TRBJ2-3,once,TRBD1,TGCGCCAGCTCTGAGGGCAGGGGGAGCACAGATACGCAGTATTTT,CASSEGRGSTDTQYF
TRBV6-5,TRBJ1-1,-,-,TGTGCCAGCAGTTACTCGATGTCAGGGACGAGACTGGCTTTCTTT,CASSYSMSGTRLAFF
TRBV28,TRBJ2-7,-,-,TGTGCCATCATGGACAGAAACTCCTACGAGCAGTACTTC,CAIMDRNSYEQYF
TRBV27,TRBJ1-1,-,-,TGTGCCAGTGACCCTCGAGGGCAGGGAGGCACTGAAGCTTTCTTT,CASDPRGQGGTEAFF
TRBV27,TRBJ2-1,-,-,TGTGCCAGCAGTCGATACAATGAGCAGTTCTTC,CASSRYNEQFF
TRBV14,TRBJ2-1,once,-,TGTGCCAGCAGCCATTTCAATAGGGGGGCGGGGAACAAAAATGAGCAGTTCTTC,CASSHFNRGAGNKNEQFF
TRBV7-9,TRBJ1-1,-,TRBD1,TGTGCCAGCAGCTTAGTGGCAGGGGGGAACACTGAAGCTTTCTTT,CASSLVAGGNTEAFF
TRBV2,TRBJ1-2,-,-,TGTGCCAGCAGTGAATTGGGCCCCTATGGCTACACCTTC,CASSELGPYGYTF
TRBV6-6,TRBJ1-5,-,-,TGTGCCAGCAGTTACTCGGGAGGACCCGATCAGCCCCAGCATTTT,CASSYSGGPDQPQHF
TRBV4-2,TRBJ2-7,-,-,TGTGCCAGCAGCCATGCCGGACGGTGGGGGACCTACGAGCAGTACTTC,CASSHAGRWGTYEQYF
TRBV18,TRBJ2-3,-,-,TGTGCCAGCTCAATCAGGGGCACAGATACGCAGTATTTT,CASSIRGTDTQYF
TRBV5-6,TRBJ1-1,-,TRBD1,TGTGCCAGCAGGTTGACAGGGGCGGATGAAGCTTTCTTT,CASRLTGADEAFF
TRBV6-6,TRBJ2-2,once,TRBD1,TGTGCCAGCAGTAACAGGGGTGGGTTCACCGGGGAGCTGTTTTTT,CASSNRGGFTGELFF
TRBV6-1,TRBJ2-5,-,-,TGTGCCAGCAGTGAGAGAGGAGAGACCCAGTACTTC,CASSERGETQYF
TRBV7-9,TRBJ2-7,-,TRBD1,TGTGCCAGCAGCTCCGGTCCAGGGGGCGAGCAGTACTTC,CASSSGPGGEQYF
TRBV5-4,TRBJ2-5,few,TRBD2,TGTGCCAGCAGCTTGGGTCTAGCGGGGGATCAAGAGACCCAGTACTTC,CASSLGLAGDQETQYF
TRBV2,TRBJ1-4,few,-,TGTGCCAGCAAGGAGGAAAAACTGTTTTTT,CASKEEKLFF
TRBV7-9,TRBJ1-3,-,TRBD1,TGTGCCAGCAGCTTGGACAGGGGGCCTGGAAACACCATATATTTT,CASSLDRGPGNTIYF
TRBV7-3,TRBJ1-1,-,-,TGTGCCAGCAGCTTAAATCCGGACAGTGAAGCTTTCTTT,CASSLNPDSEAFF
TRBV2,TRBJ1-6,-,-,TGTGCCAGCAGTCGCAGGGACAATTCACCCCTCCACTTT,CASSRRDNSPLHF
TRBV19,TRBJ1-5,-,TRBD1,TGTGCCAGTTCAGGGGGCTTCAATCAGCCCCAGCATTTT,CASSGGFNQPQHF
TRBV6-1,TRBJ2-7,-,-,TGTGCCAGCAGTGAAGGGGGGACCCACGACGAGCAGTACTTC,CASSEGGTHDEQYF
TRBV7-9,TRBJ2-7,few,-,TGTGCCAGCAGCTTAGGACAGGTCACCTACGAGCAGTACTTC,CASSLGQVTYEQYF
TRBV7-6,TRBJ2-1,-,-,TGTGCCAGCAGCTCACCGGGATTATACAATGAGCAGTTCTTC,CASSSPGLYNEQFF
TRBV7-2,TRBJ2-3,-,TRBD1,TGTGCCAGCAGCTTATGGGGACAGGGCACAGATACGCAGTATTTT,CASSLWGQGTDTQYF